The next 26 T cell receptor beta chains were all read from a single sample in a study of glioma-infiltrating T cells. Amplification of TCR alpha and beta CDR3 regions from RNA used iRepertoire nested multiplex PCR. TCRdb recomputed calls from the multiplex PCR reads with MiXCR, one row per CDR3 protein. Of roughly 350,000 distinct CDR3 sequences detected, approximately 42% appear once; the ten largest clones hold approximately 12%. Sequenced material: glioma tissue, nonneoplastic brain tissue, or PBMCs (not recorded which). The receptors here all came from a human donor with low-grade glioma or glioblastoma, undergoing nonglioma brain surgery, or in good health (not recorded which).

In this sample, this clonotype turned up a few times. The chain uses TRBV20-1 and TRBJ2-6; D is unclear. Per the germline V gene, CDR1 is DFQATT and CDR2 is SNEGSKA (reference sequence). V lost 6 bases and J 0 bases, leaving 12 bases between the germline ends. The CDR3 consists of 15 residues. The CDR3 spells CSAPIPLSGANVLTF. DNA for the CDR3: TGCAGTGCCCCTATCCCTCTCTCTGGGGCCAACGTCCTGACTTTC.

The gene calls are TRBV25-1 and TRBJ2-5; TRBD1 matches at 11 bases. Germline V lookup: CDR1 MGHDK, CDR2 SYGVNS. V was clipped by 2 bases and J by 5 bases; unmatched bases: 7. The CDR3 totals 16 residues. CDR3 bases: TGTGCCAGCAGTGAACTCGGACAGGGGGCGAAGGAGACCCAGTACTTC. Encoded protein: CASSELGQGAKETQYF.

Comment on this clonotype: Mismatch with germline at one junction end may stem from a read error. The J gene is TRBJ1-4, the V gene TRBV20-1, with D possibly being TRBD1 (5 bases). CDR3 length: 13 amino acids. Looked up from germline, CDR1 is DFQATT and CDR2 is SNEGSKA (reference sequence). Written as DNA, the CDR3 is TGCAGTGCTCCGGGGCGAACTAATAAAAAACTGTTTTTT. Translation gives CSAPGRTNKKLFF.

On this clonotype: A clone one base away is much larger, so this may be a read error. The chain employs TRBV7-2 and TRBJ2-1, with 8 bases matching TRBD2. J lost 7 bases, V lost 5 bases, and 10 bases had no gene match. This CDR3 spans 15 amino acids. Germline V gives CDR1 SGHTA, CDR2 FQGNSA. The CDR3 reads CASSGPFSGTNEQFF. The CDR3 nucleotides are TGTGCCAGCAGCGGTCCGTTTAGCGGGACGAATGAGCAGTTCTTC. The variable domain in full, completed from reference TRBV7-2 and TRBJ2-1, reads GAGVSQSPSNKVTEKGKDVELRCDPISGHTALYWYRQSLGQGLEFLIYFQGNSAPDKSGLPSDRFSAERTGGSVSTLTIQRTQQEDSAVYLCASSGPFSGTNEQFFGPGTRLTVL.

The chain employs TRBV6-1 and TRBJ1-1, with 11 bases lining up with TRBD1. Germline values: CDR1 MNHNS, CDR2 SASEGT. The CDR3 length is 16 residues. Losses at the gene ends were 6 bases for V and 4 bases for J; bases not matched to a gene: 10. The CDR3: CASSSGQGAPGTEAFF. The CDR3 DNA reads as TGTGCCAGCAGCTCAGGACAGGGGGCCCCAGGCACTGAAGCTTTCTTT.

With respect to this clonotype: At one boundary the junction diverges from the germline segment, which might be a read error. This sequence joins TRBV4-2 and TRBJ2-7; D gene unclear. This CDR3 contains 15 residues. Per the germline V gene, CDR1 is LGHNA and CDR2 is YNFKEQ. The CDR3 region has the DNA TGTTCCAGCAGCCTAGATTCAGCAGAAGCCTACGAGCAGTACTTC. This sequence encodes CSSSLDSAEAYEQYF.

There are a few counts of this clonotype. The chain uses TRBV16 and TRBJ1-2; D is unresolved. The V gene lost 2 bases and the J gene lost 8 bases, with 15 bases spanning the gap. This CDR3 spans 14 amino acids. CDR1 is KGHSY, CDR2 FQNENV, per germline. The CDR3 DNA follows: TGTGCCAGCAGCCAAGAGGTCGGCTCTCGAGGCTACACCTTC. Its protein product is CASSQEVGSRGYTF.

Concerning this clonotype: A much larger clone is a single base away; this may be a read error. The V gene is TRBV27, the J gene TRBJ2-7; possible D gene TRBD2, 6 bases. The CDR3 runs 15 residues. Germline lookup yields CDR1 MNHEY and CDR2 SMNVEV (reference sequence). Written as DNA, the CDR3 is TGTGCCAGCAGTTCCTCGGGACTGCAATCCTACAAGCAGTACTTC. Translated, it gives CASSSSGLQSYKQYF.

The rearrangement links TRBV7-2 to TRBJ1-5; D may be TRBD1 (5 bases). The CDR3 has 14 amino acids. Germline CDR1 reads SGHTA; CDR2 reads FQGNSA. V was cut by 7 bases and J by 3 bases, with 13 bases left in between. The CDR3 region has the DNA TGTGCCAGCAACTTGTGGGGGTCCAATCAGCCCCAGCATTTT. Translation: CASNLWGSNQPQHF.

The chain is built from TRBV6-6 and TRBJ2-7; D gene uncertain. CDR1 and CDR2 (germline): MNHNY, SVGAGI (reference sequence). V dropped 2 bases and J dropped 2 bases, with 10 bases sitting between them. This CDR3 spans 14 amino acids. CDR3 DNA: TGTGCCAGCAGTTACGCCTTAGGGACCTACGAGCAGTACTTC. Residues: CASSYALGTYEQYF.

The V call is TRBV7-9, the J call TRBJ2-3; maybe TRBD1 (6 bases). Trimming removed 2 bases at V and 3 bases at J, with 18 bases between. This CDR3 has 17 amino acids. Germline-derived CDR1 and CDR2 are SEHNR and FQNEAQ (reference sequence). CDR3 coding DNA: TGTGCCAGCAGCTTAAGAAGCCTATCTACAGGGACAGATACGCAGTATTTT. Encoded protein: CASSLRSLSTGTDTQYF.

This clonotype was observed a few times. The gene calls are TRBV28 and TRBJ2-7; possible D gene TRBD1, 6 bases. V was cut by 2 bases and J by 2 bases, with 16 bases left in between. The CDR3 contains 16 residues. Germline CDR1 reads MDHEN; CDR2 reads SYDVKM. The chain's CDR3 is CASSLNFFEGAYEQYF. The CDR3 bases are TGTGCCAGCAGTTTAAATTTCTTCGAGGGGGCCTACGAGCAGTACTTC.

V and J are TRBV2 and TRBJ1-4; D is undetermined. Trimming stripped 5 bases from V and 5 bases from J, with 3 bases between. CDR1 is SNHLY and CDR2 is FYNNEI in the germline V gene. The CDR3 runs to 11 residues. This CDR3 is CASSYNEKLFF. The DNA of the CDR3 is TGTGCCAGCAGTTACAATGAAAAACTGTTTTTT.

This clonotype occurred many times. This chain links TRBV25-1 with TRBJ1-5, with 7 bases fitting TRBD1. The CDR3 length is 15 residues. In germline, CDR1 is MGHDK, CDR2 SYGVNS. The V gene end was trimmed by 1 base and the J gene end by 4 bases; junction bases not matched to a gene: 4. CDR3 region: CASSELGTENQPQHF. The DNA of the CDR3 is TGTGCCAGCAGTGAATTGGGGACAGAGAATCAGCCCCAGCATTTT.

The CDR3 nucleotides read TGCAGCGTTGATCCAGGGATGCCTTATGGCTACACCTTC. Amino acids: CSVDPGMPYGYTF. The chain carries TRBV29-1 and TRBJ1-2; TRBD1 might be the D (5 bases). This CDR3 comprises 13 residues. CDR1 is SQVTM, CDR2 ANQGSEA, per germline. V lost 3 bases to trimming and J lost 5 bases, with 13 bases between them. The variable domain in full, with the rest retrieved from reference TRBV29-1 and TRBJ1-2, is SAVISQKPSRDICQRGTSLTIQCQVDSQVTMMFWYRQQPGQSLTLIATANQGSEATYESGFVIDKFPISRPNLTFSTLTVSNMSPEDSSIYLCSVDPGMPYGYTFGSGTRLTVV.

The gene calls are TRBV6-6 and TRBJ1-5; no firm D call. From germline, CDR1 is MNHNY and CDR2 SVGAGI (reference sequence). The CDR3 extends over 14 amino acids. V was pared by 0 bases and J by 4 bases, with 7 bases between. CDR3 nucleotide sequence: TGTGCCAGCAGTTACTCGTCGGAGAATCAGCCCCAGCATTTT. Translating gives CASSYSSENQPQHF.

This clonotype was observed a handful of times. CDR3 DNA sequence: TGTGCCAGCAGTGAGCGAATGGGGGGCGAGGAGCAGTACTTC. Its protein product is CASSERMGGEEQYF. The rearrangement joins TRBV6-1 to TRBJ2-7, with D perhaps matching TRBD1 or TRBD2 (6 bases each). Germline V gives CDR1 MNHNS, CDR2 SASEGT. This CDR3 has 14 residues. V was cut by 3 bases and J by 7 bases, with 16 bases left in between.

On this clonotype: A read error is likely, as this CDR3 ends without the conserved phenylalanine or tryptophan. The chain recombines TRBV7-9 with TRBJ1-1; D unclear. The CDR3 is 13 amino acids. Germline V CDR1 and CDR2: SEHNR, FQNEAQ (reference sequence). The V gene lost 5 bases and the J gene lost 4 bases, with 11 bases spanning the gap. The CDR3 nucleotides read TGTGCCAGCAGCAGGACCTTGGGCACTGAAGCTTTCTCT. This codes for CASSRTLGTEAFS.

The chain combines TRBV5-1 with TRBJ2-7; weak D call: TRBD1 (5 bases). V was pared by 4 bases and J by 6 bases, with 14 bases between. Looked up from germline, CDR1 is SGHRS and CDR2 is YFSETQ. The CDR3 loop spans 13 amino acids. CDR3 bases: TGCGCCAGCAGCCTACAGGTACCTGGCGAGCAGTACTTC. Protein product: CASSLQVPGEQYF.

The J gene is TRBJ1-2, the V gene TRBV18; the D gene is possibly TRBD1 (5 bases). The CDR3 runs to 16 residues. The V and J ends lost 3 bases and 8 bases respectively, with 22 bases between them. The germline V gene has CDR1 KGHSH and CDR2 LQKENI. The CDR3 DNA reads as TGTGCCAGCTCACCGCCTGACAGCGCCGTTAAGCGCGGCTACACCTTC. This translates into CASSPPDSAVKRGYTF.

This clonotype was seen a few times. The chain carries TRBV6-1 and TRBJ2-2; D is perhaps TRBD1 (6 bases). There are 14 residues in the CDR3. Germline values: CDR1 MNHNS, CDR2 SASEGT. The V end was cut by 3 bases, the J end by 5 bases, with 10 bases between. The CDR3 reads CASSDTGSTGELFF. In DNA form, the CDR3 reads TGTGCCAGCAGTGACACAGGGAGTACCGGGGAGCTGTTTTTT.

Comment on this clonotype: A much larger clone lies a single base off, so this may be a read error. This chain joins TRBV27 and TRBJ2-1, with no clear D. The CDR3 consists of 13 residues. Germline V gene sequence: CDR1 MNHEY, CDR2 SMNVEV (reference sequence). V lost 6 bases to trimming and J lost 10 bases, with 16 bases between them. The DNA for the CDR3 is TGTGCCAGCAGCCGCCCGGAGCTATACGAGCAGTTCTTC. Protein product: CASSRPELYEQFF.

To note about this clonotype: A much larger clone differs from this one at a single base, so this may be a read error. The gene calls are TRBV27 and TRBJ1-2, with a tentative D call TRBD1 (6 bases). Germline assignment: CDR1 MNHEY and CDR2 SMNVEV (reference sequence). V lost 8 bases and J lost 7, with 17 bases in between. This CDR3 has 13 amino acids. The CDR3 DNA is TGTGCCAGCGGATATCGGGACAATCGTGGCTACACCTTC. Protein product: CASGYRDNRGYTF.

This clonotype appeared once. A much larger clonotype is one base distant, so this may be a read error. The rearrangement uses TRBV28 and TRBJ1-5; the D gene is possibly TRBD1 (5 bases). V dropped 7 bases and J dropped 7 bases, with 11 bases sitting between them. The CDR3 is 12 residues long. Germline CDR1 and CDR2: MDHEN and SYDVKM. As DNA, the CDR3 is TGTGCCAGCATGAACCAGGGACAGCCCCAGCATTTT. This translates into CASMNQGQPQHF.

Of note for this clonotype: A much larger clone differs by one base, so this may be a read error. Given the absence of the conserved phenylalanine or tryptophan at the CDR3 end, a read error is likely. The J gene is TRBJ2-5, the V gene TRBV4-1; weak D call: TRBD2 (5 bases). The CDR3 is 15 residues long. The V and J ends lost 1 base and 9 bases respectively, with 18 bases between them. Looked up from germline, CDR1 is MGHRA and CDR2 is YSYEKL. The chain's CDR3 is CASSQVNRDRRAQYS. The CDR3 DNA reads TGCGCCAGCAGCCAAGTAAACCGGGATAGACGAGCCCAGTACTCC.

V usage is TRBV4-1 and J usage is TRBJ1-2, with 8 bases aligning to TRBD1. The CDR3 loop spans 14 amino acids. J was trimmed by 6 bases and V by 5 bases; bases with no gene match: 8. The germline V gene has CDR1 MGHRA and CDR2 YSYEKL. The CDR3 sequence is CASSLDRGIHGYTF. In nucleotides, the CDR3 is TGCGCCAGCAGCTTAGACAGGGGTATTCATGGCTACACCTTC.